These T cell receptor beta chains were read from a single sample in a study of PD-L1 blockade in urothelial cancer. The protocol was immunoSEQ multiplex PCR, while the TCRdb copy is restricted to in-frame clones and leaves out a portion. The sample includes tens of thousands of clones, approximately 86% of them seen just once. The source material was PBMCs, sampled around atezolizumab (anti-PD-L1) treatment. The receptors stem from a man aged 35 to 55 with urothelial cancer. Each CDR3 is given without its conserved first and last residue. Fields, in order: J gene, D gene, V gene, CDR3 protein. D genes are given only for firm matches.

j_gene: TRBJ1-1
d_gene: -
v_gene: TRBV7-9
CDR3aa: ASSSTGSTEAF

j_gene: TRBJ2-1
d_gene: -
v_gene: TRBV11-2
CDR3aa: ASSLNGQRQLKEQF

j_gene: TRBJ2-7
d_gene: -
v_gene: TRBV6-1
CDR3aa: ASRGGPYEQY

j_gene: TRBJ1-2
d_gene: -
v_gene: TRBV4-1
CDR3aa: ASSAGAAGGIYGYT

j_gene: TRBJ2-1
d_gene: -
v_gene: TRBV5-1
CDR3aa: ASSLEAGNPNEQF

j_gene: TRBJ2-1
d_gene: -
v_gene: TRBV9
CDR3aa: ASSVGGGVSYNEQF

j_gene: TRBJ2-3
d_gene: TRBD1
v_gene: TRBV10-1
CDR3aa: ASSESTGRVDTQY

j_gene: TRBJ1-5
d_gene: -
v_gene: TRBV6-5
CDR3aa: ASGGMGVNQPQH

j_gene: TRBJ1-5
d_gene: -
v_gene: TRBV6-1
CDR3aa: ASRDGGQPQH

j_gene: TRBJ2-5
d_gene: -
v_gene: TRBV7-9
CDR3aa: ASSSTGKTQY

j_gene: TRBJ2-7
d_gene: TRBD2
v_gene: TRBV28
CDR3aa: ASSPSPGGSGEQY

j_gene: TRBJ2-2
d_gene: -
v_gene: TRBV5-1
CDR3aa: ASRAGRVANTGELF

j_gene: TRBJ2-5
d_gene: -
v_gene: TRBV9
CDR3aa: ASSAQQETQY

j_gene: TRBJ1-3
d_gene: TRBD1
v_gene: TRBV29-1
CDR3aa: SVDGTPDRAGNTIY

j_gene: TRBJ2-7
d_gene: -
v_gene: TRBV5-1
CDR3aa: ASSLPGDEQY

j_gene: TRBJ2-7
d_gene: TRBD2
v_gene: TRBV7-3
CDR3aa: ASSPGGTIHEQY

j_gene: TRBJ2-7
d_gene: -
v_gene: TRBV30
CDR3aa: AWSGGAAYEQY

j_gene: TRBJ1-2
d_gene: -
v_gene: TRBV7-9
CDR3aa: ASSLGATGSNYGYT

j_gene: TRBJ1-1
d_gene: -
v_gene: TRBV20-1
CDR3aa: SARAGSEAF

j_gene: TRBJ2-7
d_gene: -
v_gene: TRBV19
CDR3aa: ATRGLFNNEQY

j_gene: TRBJ2-1
d_gene: -
v_gene: TRBV4-2
CDR3aa: ASSPGQTSYNEQF

j_gene: TRBJ2-2
d_gene: TRBD2
v_gene: TRBV4-1
CDR3aa: ASSQDVAGGAGELF

j_gene: TRBJ1-2
d_gene: -
v_gene: TRBV6-6
CDR3aa: ASSYSAGNYGYT

j_gene: TRBJ1-1
d_gene: -
v_gene: TRBV7-2
CDR3aa: ASSLNRGNTEAF

j_gene: TRBJ2-1
d_gene: TRBD1
v_gene: TRBV5-1
CDR3aa: ASSLGQGVDEQF

j_gene: TRBJ1-1
d_gene: -
v_gene: TRBV5-5
CDR3aa: ASNPGGAHTEAF

j_gene: TRBJ1-3
d_gene: -
v_gene: TRBV11-2
CDR3aa: ASSLVPRAGNTIY

j_gene: TRBJ1-2
d_gene: -
v_gene: TRBV6-4
CDR3aa: ASSPARGQAGYT

j_gene: TRBJ2-7
d_gene: -
v_gene: TRBV30
CDR3aa: AWSVRGVEQY

j_gene: TRBJ2-1
d_gene: -
v_gene: TRBV10-3
CDR3aa: AISVGLGAGNEQF

j_gene: TRBJ2-3
d_gene: TRBD2
v_gene: TRBV28
CDR3aa: ASSAVGGSTDTQY

j_gene: TRBJ2-2
d_gene: TRBD2
v_gene: TRBV6-1
CDR3aa: ASRPSSGTGELF

j_gene: TRBJ2-4
d_gene: -
v_gene: TRBV5-6
CDR3aa: ASSLIHSGAKNIQY

j_gene: TRBJ1-1
d_gene: -
v_gene: TRBV7-6
CDR3aa: ASSLQAALNTEAF

j_gene: TRBJ2-1
d_gene: -
v_gene: TRBV11-1
CDR3aa: ASIKRGSPGNEQF

j_gene: TRBJ2-1
d_gene: -
v_gene: TRBV28
CDR3aa: ASRYPGVSQF

j_gene: TRBJ2-2
d_gene: -
v_gene: TRBV19
CDR3aa: ASTHLGDNTGELF

j_gene: TRBJ2-5
d_gene: -
v_gene: TRBV18
CDR3aa: ASSPPLQETQY

j_gene: TRBJ1-2
d_gene: -
v_gene: TRBV30
CDR3aa: AWSVQIPPYGYT

j_gene: TRBJ2-1
d_gene: -
v_gene: TRBV5-1
CDR3aa: ASRRLPDYGEQF

j_gene: TRBJ1-2
d_gene: -
v_gene: TRBV7-9
CDR3aa: ASSFGRMEGYT

j_gene: TRBJ1-3
d_gene: -
v_gene: TRBV4-1
CDR3aa: ASSQGLRGAGNTIY

j_gene: TRBJ2-2
d_gene: TRBD2
v_gene: TRBV27
CDR3aa: ASSLLAGVGGELF

j_gene: TRBJ2-1
d_gene: TRBD2
v_gene: TRBV4-2
CDR3aa: ASSQDRSGSAIEQF